The clone carrying this T cell receptor (beta chain) appeared once. This entry belongs to a study of blood T cell repertoires in COVID-19. Turning to the study itself: Some COVID-19 samples were acute and others convalescent; all came from the United States, Italy and Spain. T cells, B-cell-depleted T cells, or PBMCs provided the cDNA or gDNA that served as material.

Per the original methods: Estimation of nucleated cell counts relied on the amplification of reference gene primers. Sequenced by immunoSEQ multiplex PCR; TCRdb stores in-frame clones only, minus some. D and trimming come from the DNA, and the V and J calls and clone size come from that table. The sample carries some 150,000 clones, around 81% recorded once. The V gene end was trimmed by 2 bases and the J gene end by 5 bases; junction bases not matched to a gene: 7. The CDR3 sequence is 16 residues long. Looked up from germline, CDR1 is MNHEY and CDR2 is SMNVEV (reference sequence). The chain recombines TRBV27 with TRBJ1-4; TRBD1 matches at 8 bases. The source material was peripheral blood. The sequence came from a human donor with acute or convalescent COVID-19. The donor label of this sample is uncertain. The CDR3 bases are TGTGCCAGCAGTTTAGACCTCCGGACAGGGAATGAAAAACTGTTTTTT. Encoded protein: CASSLDLRTGNEKLFF.